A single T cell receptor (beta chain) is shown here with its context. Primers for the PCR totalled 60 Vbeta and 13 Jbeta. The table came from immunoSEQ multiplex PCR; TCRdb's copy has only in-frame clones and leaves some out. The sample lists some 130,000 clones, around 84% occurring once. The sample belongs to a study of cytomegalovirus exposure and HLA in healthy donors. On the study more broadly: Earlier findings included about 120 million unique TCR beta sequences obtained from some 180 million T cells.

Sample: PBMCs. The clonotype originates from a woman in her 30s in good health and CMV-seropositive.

In nucleotides, the CDR3 is TGTGCCAGCAGCTTAGTCGGTCGGGGGGATTCACCCCTCCACTTT. Its translation: CASSLVGRGDSPLHF. The chain combines TRBV7-9 with TRBJ1-6; TRBD1 is a possible D gene (5 bases). The ends were cut back, 1 base at V and 8 bases at J, with 12 bases in the middle. There are 15 residues in the CDR3. Per germline, CDR1 SEHNR and CDR2 FQNEAQ (reference sequence). Based on the CDR3 plus reference TRBV7-9 and TRBJ1-6, the full variable domain is DTGVSQNPRHKITKRGQNVTFRCDPISEHNRLYWYRQTLGQGPEFLTYFQNEAQLEKSRLLSDRFSAERPKGSFSTLEIQRTEQGDSAMYLCASSLVGRGDSPLHFGNGTRLTVT.